A selection of T cell receptor beta chains follows, all from one sample in a study of CD8+CD57+ T cells in acquired aplastic anemia. TCRdb reprocessed the reads via MiXCR and lists one record per CDR3 protein. The table has 220,000 or so distinct CDR3 sequences, roughly two thirds seen once; the top ten hold under 60%. Material: sorted CD4+, CD8+, or CD8+CD57+ T cells (not recorded which) from PBMCs. Every receptor here comes from a human donor with aplastic anemia. The CDR3 runs from the conserved cysteine through the conserved F or W. Fields, in order: clone size, D gene, V gene, J gene, CDR3 DNA, CDR3 protein. A D gene is named only where the DNA matches it firmly. For some rows the clone size is stated as once, few or many, or as a class when expanded; others skip it.

>NA|TRBD2|TRBV5-1|TRBJ2-2
TGCGCCAGCAGCTTGACTAGCGGGTGGAACACCGGGGAGCTGTTTTTT
CASSLTSGWNTGELFF
>NA|TRBD1|TRBV5-6|TRBJ2-1
TGTGCCAGCAGCCCTAGGACAGGAGAGCAGTTCTTC
CASSPRTGEQFF
>few|NA|TRBV7-2|TRBJ2-1
TGTGCCAGCAGCCCCCGCCGAGAAAAAGAGCAGTTCTTC
CASSPRREKEQFF
>NA|NA|TRBV5-1|TRBJ2-7
TGCGCCAGCAGCGTGCCACCATCCTACGAGCAGTACTTC
CASSVPPSYEQYF
>NA|TRBD1|TRBV20-1|TRBJ1-2
TGCAGTGCTAGGTTCACGGACAGGGATAACTATGGCTACACCTTC
CSARFTDRDNYGYTF
>few|NA|TRBV5-1|TRBJ1-1
TGCGCCAGCAGCTCAACTAGCGGCACTGAAGCTTTCTTT
CASSSTSGTEAFF
>NA|NA|TRBV29-1|TRBJ1-1
TGCAGCGCTGTCGGTTGGCTGAACACTGAAGCTTTCTTT
CSAVGWLNTEAFF
>NA|TRBD1|TRBV14|TRBJ2-7
TGTGCCAGCAGCGCGCCGGGACAGGGAAGTCACGAGCAGTACTTC
CASSAPGQGSHEQYF
>once|TRBD2|TRBV5-4|TRBJ2-1
TGTGCCAGCAGCTTGGCCGGGACTAGCGTGGACAATGAGCAGTTCTTC
CASSLAGTSVDNEQFF
>many|TRBD1|TRBV7-9|TRBJ1-3
TGTGCCAGCAGCTTACGGGACAGGATCTCTGGAAACACCATATATTTT
CASSLRDRISGNTIYF
>NA|NA|TRBV7-2|TRBJ2-1
TGTGCCAGCAGCCTCGACTGGGTGAGCAATGAGCAGTTCTTC
CASSLDWVSNEQFF
>many|NA|TRBV5-1|TRBJ1-1
TGCGCCAGCAGTTTAGACGGGGGCACTGAAGCTTTCTTT
CASSLDGGTEAFF
>NA|TRBD1|TRBV20-1|TRBJ1-2
TGCAGTGCTAGGGGACAGGGGGATGGCTACACCTTC
CSARGQGDGYTF
>NA|NA|TRBV10-1|TRBJ2-1
TGCGCCAGCAGAGGGGGGCAGGATGAGCAGTTCTTC
CASRGGQDEQFF
>NA|TRBD1|TRBV4-1|TRBJ2-7
TGCGCCAGCAGCCAAGGTGGCGGACAGGGGTACGAGCAGTACTTC
CASSQGGGQGYEQYF
>NA|NA|TRBV7-9|TRBJ1-2
TGTGCCAGCAGCTTAGTTGGGCAGGGGCTGTATGGCTACACCTTC
CASSLVGQGLYGYTF
>NA|TRBD1|TRBV12-3/TRBV12-4|TRBJ1-4
TGTGCCAGCAGCCAGTACAGGGGTCGGGAAAAACTGTTTTTT
CASSQYRGREKLFF
>NA|NA|TRBV7-2|TRBJ2-1
TGTGCCAGCGTGGCCCTCAGGCGGGGCAATGAGCAGTTCTTC
CASVALRRGNEQFF
>NA|NA|TRBV15|TRBJ1-4
TGTGCCACCAGCAGAGAAAAGGGTTCACCCGCCGTGGCTAATGAAAAACTGTTTTTT
CATSREKGSPAVANEKLFF
>NA|TRBD2|TRBV7-8|TRBJ2-3
TGTGCCAGCAGCTTTTTGCGGGAGGGCACAGATACGCAGTATTTT
CASSFLREGTDTQYF
>NA|NA|TRBV3-1|TRBJ1-1
TGTGCCAGCCGCCGTGACAGGCTTACTGAAGCTTTCTTT
CASRRDRLTEAFF
>few|NA|TRBV29-1|TRBJ2-7
TGCAGCGTGAGAGAGGTTGGGTACGAGCAGTACTTC
CSVREVGYEQYF
>NA|NA|TRBV27|TRBJ2-4
TGTGCCAGCAGTCAGGTCGGGGGCATTCAGTACTTC
CASSQVGGIQYF
>NA|TRBD1|TRBV6-1|TRBJ1-5
TGTGCCAGCAGACAGGGGGACGTTAGCAATCAGCCCCAGCATTTT
CASRQGDVSNQPQHF
>NA|NA|TRBV20-1|TRBJ2-7
TGCAGTGCTAGAGATCTCGGGGAGAACTACGAGCAGTACTTC
CSARDLGENYEQYF
>NA|NA|TRBV29-1|TRBJ1-1
TGCAGCGGGGGGACGATCCACGCTGAAGCTTTCTTT
CSGGTIHAEAFF
>NA|NA|TRBV7-3|TRBJ2-2
TGTGCCAGCAGCCCCCTCCTAACCGGGGAGCTGTTTTTT
CASSPLLTGELFF
>NA|NA|TRBV7-3|TRBJ1-1
TGTGCCAGCAGCTTAACGACAGTCACCCAAGCTTTCTTT
CASSLTTVTQAFF
>NA|TRBD1|TRBV10-3|TRBJ1-1
TGTGCCACTAATCGGAGGACAGGGGGCTCGAACAATGAAGCTTTCTTT
CATNRRTGGSNNEAFF
>NA|TRBD1|TRBV20-1|TRBJ1-2
TGCAGTGCTCTTGACAGGGGCAACGGCGGCTACACCTTC
CSALDRGNGGYTF
>NA|NA|TRBV2|TRBJ2-3
TGTGCCAGCAGTGAGGGTGCGGGGAGCACAGATACGCAGTATTTT
CASSEGAGSTDTQYF
>NA|NA|TRBV15|TRBJ2-5
TGTGCCACCAGCAGAGGGGGCTACCACCAAGAGACCCAGTACTTC
CATSRGGYHQETQYF
>once|NA|TRBV2|TRBJ2-7
TGTGCCAGCAAGGTGCAGGTCTACGAGCAGTACTTC
CASKVQVYEQYF
>once|NA|TRBV10-3|TRBJ2-7
TGTGCCACCCAAAAACAGGGCTACGAGCAGTACTTC
CATQKQGYEQYF